This T cell receptor (beta chain) was sequenced during a study of cytomegalovirus exposure and HLA in healthy donors. About this clone itself: No antigen is known for it.

The PCR was carried out with 60 Vbeta primers and 13 Jbeta primers. Sequencing was performed with immunoSEQ multiplex PCR; in TCRdb, only in-frame clones are kept and a portion is missing. The repertoire holds 84,000 or so clones, with about 80% as singletons. Study-wide points: Apart from CMV serostatus, no immune exposure information was available.

The V and J ends lost 6 bases and 1 base respectively, with 9 bases between them. From germline, CDR1 is MDHEN and CDR2 SYDVKM. This CDR3 has 13 residues. The sample comprised PBMCs. The chain has TRBV28 and TRBJ1-1; tentative D call: TRBD1 (5 bases). The clonotype was recovered from a male donor in good health and CMV-seronegative. The CDR3 spells CASSVDRNTEAFF. The CDR3 region has the DNA TGTGCCAGCAGCGTCGACAGGAACACTGAAGCTTTCTTT.